The 15 T cell receptor beta chains below all came from one sample that was sequenced in a study of blood T cell repertoires in COVID-19. The method was immunoSEQ multiplex PCR; TCRdb's version includes in-frame clones alone and lacks a portion of them. Among about 59,000 clones, over 70% were seen once, and the ten largest hold 2.5% to 3.5%. The material sequenced was peripheral blood. All receptors derive from a man in his sixties with acute or convalescent COVID-19.

This rearrangement joins TRBV2 to TRBJ1-2; the match to TRBD1 covers 9 bases. V shed 7 bases, J shed 3 bases, and the junction held 6 bases outside the gene matches. The CDR3 spans 14 residues. CDR1 is SNHLY and CDR2 is FYNNEI in the germline V gene. DNA of the CDR3: TGTGCCAGCAAAACAGGGGGCGAGGACTATGGCTACACCTTC. Translating gives CASKTGGEDYGYTF.

This chain connects TRBV9 to TRBJ2-3; tentatively, D is TRBD2 (5 bases). From germline, CDR1 is SGDLS and CDR2 YYNGEE. This CDR3 contains 14 residues. Trimming removed 1 base from V and 2 bases from J, with 8 bases in between. The CDR3 loop is CASSVLRATDTQYF. The CDR3, as DNA: TGTGCCAGCAGCGTATTGCGGGCCACAGATACGCAGTATTTT.

This chain uses TRBV27 with TRBJ1-6; a weak D match, TRBD1 (6 bases). Germline assignment: CDR1 MNHEY and CDR2 SMNVEV (reference sequence). The V and J ends lost 6 bases and 8 bases respectively, with 17 bases between them. This CDR3 has 15 residues. CDR3: CASRPGALWDSPLHF. The CDR3 region has the DNA TGTGCCAGCAGACCAGGGGCTCTATGGGATTCACCCCTCCACTTT.

The chain links TRBV6-5 to TRBJ1-6, with D perhaps matching TRBD1 (5 bases). The CDR3 is made up of 15 amino acids. Looked up from germline, CDR1 is MNHEY and CDR2 is SVGAGI. Deletions cut 7 bases from V and 0 bases from J, with 10 bases between. DNA of the CDR3: TGTGCCAGCATCGGGGGAAGCTCCTATAATTCACCCCTCCACTTT. Protein: CASIGGSSYNSPLHF.

This chain uses TRBV4-1 with TRBJ1-2, with D unresolved. Germline V gene lookup returns CDR1 MGHRA and CDR2 YSYEKL. The CDR3 length is 18 residues. V gave up 1 base and J gave up 0 bases, with 18 bases separating them. In nucleotides, the CDR3 is TGCGCCAGCAGCCAAGTCGATAACCCCGGGAAACCTAACTATGGCTACACCTTC. Its protein product is CASSQVDNPGKPNYGYTF.

The chain links TRBV7-3 to TRBJ1-5; unclear D gene. Germline V CDR1 and CDR2: SGHTA, FQGTGA. Trimming removed 6 bases from V and 4 bases from J, with 13 bases in between. This CDR3 comprises 14 residues. In DNA form, the CDR3 reads TGTGCCAGCAGGCCCGGGGTCCCAAATCAGCCCCAGCATTTT. This sequence encodes CASRPGVPNQPQHF.

This clone was picked up one time. The chain employs TRBV6-5 and TRBJ1-5, with TRBD1 matching over 8 bases. V gave up 6 bases and J gave up 6 bases; unmatched junction bases: 4. CDR1 and CDR2 (germline): MNHEY, SVGAGI. CDR3 length: 13 amino acids. The CDR3 DNA sequence: TGTGCCAGCAGAACGACAGGGGCTCAGCCCCAGCATTTT. Protein product: CASRTTGAQPQHF.

The chain combines TRBV5-5 with TRBJ1-1; D is undetermined. The CDR3 spans 13 residues. Germline V gene sequence: CDR1 SGHKS, CDR2 YYEKEE (reference sequence). V was shortened by 2 bases and J by 1 base, with 6 bases between the two germline ends. CDR3 in DNA: TGTGCCAGCAGCTTTCAATCGAACACTGAAGCTTTCTTT. The encoded protein is CASSFQSNTEAFF. Full variable domain (outside the CDR3, taken from reference TRBV5-5 and TRBJ1-1): DAGVTQSPTHLIKTRGQQVTLRCSPISGHKSVSWYQQVLGQGPQFIFQYYEKEERGRGNFPDRFSARQFPNYSSELNVNALLLGDSALYLCASSFQSNTEAFFGQGTRLTVV.

This chain joins TRBV7-3 and TRBJ1-6, with D unclear. This CDR3 has 15 residues. Germline lookup yields CDR1 SGHTA and CDR2 FQGTGA. Trimming stripped 2 bases from V and 0 bases from J, with 5 bases between. In DNA, the CDR3 is TGTGCCAGCAGCTTAGGCAGCTCCTATAATTCACCCCTCCACTTT. Its protein product is CASSLGSSYNSPLHF.

The V and J genes are TRBV29-1 and TRBJ2-7, with D maybe TRBD1 (5 bases). Germline V gene lookup returns CDR1 SQVTM and CDR2 ANQGSEA. CDR3 length equals 12 residues. The V end was cut by 1 base, the J end by 6 bases, with 10 bases between. The CDR3 DNA reads TGCAGCGTTGAAGTGGGGCCCCTCGAGCAGTACTTC. As protein: CSVEVGPLEQYF.

This chain links TRBV28 with TRBJ2-3, with D possibly TRBD2 on 7 matching bases. The V end was cut by 5 bases, the J end by 1 base, with 16 bases between. Germline V gene data show CDR1 as MDHEN and CDR2 as SYDVKM. The CDR3 has 16 residues. CDR3 DNA: TGTGCCAGCAGTCCCTGGGGGGCGGGGGGCACAGATACGCAGTATTTT. Amino acids: CASSPWGAGGTDTQYF.

The gene calls are TRBV7-9 and TRBJ2-7, with 8 bases fitting TRBD1. CDR1 and CDR2 from the germline V gene are SEHNR and FQNEAQ (reference sequence). J gave up 1 base and V 5 bases, and 4 bases lay outside the gene matches. CDR3 length equals 14 residues. CDR3 DNA sequence: TGTGCCAGCAGCCAAACAGGGGGATCCTACGAGCAGTACTTC. Its protein is CASSQTGGSYEQYF.

The J gene is TRBJ1-2, the V gene TRBV7-6; TRBD1 matches 8 bases. The CDR3 consists of 15 residues. From germline, CDR1 is SGHVS and CDR2 FNYEAQ. The junction had 9 bases not matched to a gene; V was cut back by 5 bases and J by 4 bases. Here the CDR3 DNA reads TGTGCCAGCAGCCCAGGGGGCACGTCGTCCTATGGCTACACCTTC. Its protein product is CASSPGGTSSYGYTF. Variable domain in full (rest from reference TRBV7-6 and TRBJ1-2): GAGVSQSPRYKVTKRGQDVALRCDPISGHVSLYWYRQALGQGPEFLTYFNYEAQQDKSGLPNDRFSAERPEGSISTLTIQRTEQRDSAMYRCASSPGGTSSYGYTFGSGTRLTVV.

The chain employs TRBV5-1 and TRBJ2-1; tentatively, D is TRBD2 (5 bases). V was pared by 0 bases and J by 7 bases, with 11 bases between. Germline CDR1 and CDR2: SGHRS and YFSETQ. CDR3 length: 14 amino acids. CDR3 bases: TGCGCCAGCAGCTTGGGACCCTGGAGGAATGAGCAGTTCTTC. Its protein product is CASSLGPWRNEQFF.

V usage is TRBV7-9 and J usage is TRBJ2-5, with a possible D match to TRBD2 (6 bases). Germline-derived CDR1 and CDR2 are SEHNR and FQNEAQ (reference sequence). Trimming took 5 bases from V and 9 from J, leaving 19 bases between them. The CDR3 has 14 residues. CDR3 region: CASSLRRDGWAQYF. Here the CDR3 DNA reads TGTGCCAGCAGCCTACGGCGGGACGGCTGGGCCCAGTACTTC.